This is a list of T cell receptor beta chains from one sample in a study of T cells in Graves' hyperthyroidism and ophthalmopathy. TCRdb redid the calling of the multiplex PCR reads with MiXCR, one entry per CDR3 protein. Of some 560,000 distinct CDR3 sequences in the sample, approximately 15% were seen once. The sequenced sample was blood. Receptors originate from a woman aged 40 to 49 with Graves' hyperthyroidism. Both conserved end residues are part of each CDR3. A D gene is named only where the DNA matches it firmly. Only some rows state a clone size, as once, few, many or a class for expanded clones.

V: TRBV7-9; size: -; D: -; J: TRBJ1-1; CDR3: CASSLSTRGGGTEAFF; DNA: TGTGCCAGCAGCTTATCTACGAGAGGGGGAGGGACTGAAGCTTTCTTT
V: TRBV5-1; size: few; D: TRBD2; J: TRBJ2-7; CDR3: CASSLTSGLSYEQYF; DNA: TGCGCCAGCAGCTTGACTAGCGGGCTCTCCTACGAGCAGTACTTC
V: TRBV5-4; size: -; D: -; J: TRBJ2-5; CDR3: CASSFAGQRIQETQYF; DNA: TGTGCCAGCAGCTTTGCGGGACAAAGAATTCAAGAGACCCAGTACTTC
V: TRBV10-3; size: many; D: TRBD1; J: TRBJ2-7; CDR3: CAISESTGGWEQYF; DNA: TGTGCCATCAGTGAGTCGACAGGGGGCTGGGAGCAGTACTTC
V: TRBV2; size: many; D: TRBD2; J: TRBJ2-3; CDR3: CAIMGLAAGDTQYF; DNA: TGTGCCATCATGGGACTAGCGGCGGGAGATACGCAGTATTTT
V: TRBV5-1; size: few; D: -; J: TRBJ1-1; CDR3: CASSLESEAFF; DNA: TGCGCCAGCAGCTTGGAGAGTGAAGCTTTCTTT
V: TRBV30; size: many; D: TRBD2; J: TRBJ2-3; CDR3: CAWSGGSADTQYF; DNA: TGTGCCTGGAGTGGCGGGAGCGCAGATACGCAGTATTTT
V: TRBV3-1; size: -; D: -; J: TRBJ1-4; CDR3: CANSQEAAGGKLFF; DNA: TGTGCCAACAGCCAAGAAGCGGCGGGGGGAAAACTGTTTTTT
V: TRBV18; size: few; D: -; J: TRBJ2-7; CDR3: CASSKEVSTGQYF; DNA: TGTGCCAGCTCAAAAGAGGTCAGTACAGGGCAGTACTTC
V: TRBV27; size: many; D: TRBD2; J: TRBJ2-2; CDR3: CASSLTATSGRANVGTGELFF; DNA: TGTGCCAGCAGCCTCACCGCTACTAGCGGGAGGGCCAATGTTGGCACCGGGGAGCTGTTTTTT
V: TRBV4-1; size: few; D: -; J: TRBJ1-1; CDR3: CASSQENTMNTEAFF; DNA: TGCGCCAGCAGCCAAGAAAACACCATGAACACTGAAGCTTTCTTT
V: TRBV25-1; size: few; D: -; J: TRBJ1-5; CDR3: CASSGRADQPQHF; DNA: TGTGCCAGCTCCGGGAGGGCCGATCAGCCCCAGCATTTT
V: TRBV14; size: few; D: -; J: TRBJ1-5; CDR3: CASSQMVRDKGFSNQPQHF; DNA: TGTGCCAGCAGCCAAATGGTCCGGGATAAAGGGTTTAGCAATCAGCCCCAGCATTTT
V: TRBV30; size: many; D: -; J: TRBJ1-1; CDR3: CAWKMNTEAFF; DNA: TGTGCCTGGAAAATGAACACTGAAGCTTTCTTT
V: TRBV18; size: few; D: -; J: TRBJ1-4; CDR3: CASSPQSVGGTNEKLFF; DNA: TGTGCCAGCTCACCACAATCCGTCGGGGGCACTAATGAAAAACTGTTTTTT
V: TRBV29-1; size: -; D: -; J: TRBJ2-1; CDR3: CSAWPRDGTNEQFF; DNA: TGCAGCGCCTGGCCCCGGGACGGGACGAATGAGCAGTTCTTC
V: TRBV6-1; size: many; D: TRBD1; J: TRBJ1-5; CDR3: CASTGGVVNQPQHF; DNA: TGTGCCAGTACAGGGGGAGTCGTCAATCAGCCCCAGCATTTT
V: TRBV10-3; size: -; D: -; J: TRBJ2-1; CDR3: CAVRKAPEGEQFF; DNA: TGTGCCGTGAGAAAGGCCCCGGAGGGTGAGCAGTTCTTC
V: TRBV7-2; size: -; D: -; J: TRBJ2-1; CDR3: CASSLAHNNEQFF; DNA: TGTGCCAGCAGCTTAGCACACAACAATGAGCAGTTCTTC
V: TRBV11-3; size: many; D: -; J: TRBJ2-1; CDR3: CASSLNIATLNEQFF; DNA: TGTGCCAGCAGCTTAAACATCGCGACCCTCAATGAGCAGTTCTTC
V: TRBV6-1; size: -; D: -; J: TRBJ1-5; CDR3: CASSYNRDSNQPQHF; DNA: TGTGCCAGCAGTTACAACAGGGACAGCAATCAGCCCCAGCATTTT
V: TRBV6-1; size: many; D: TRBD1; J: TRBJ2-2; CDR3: CASSPGQGFPGELFF; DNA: TGTGCCAGCAGTCCGGGACAGGGCTTTCCCGGGGAGCTGTTTTTT
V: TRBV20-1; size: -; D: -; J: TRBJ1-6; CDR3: CSAPFSAISYNSPLHF; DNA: TGCAGTGCTCCGTTTTCGGCAATCTCCTATAATTCACCCCTCCACTTT
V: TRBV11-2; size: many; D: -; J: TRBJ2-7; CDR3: CASSLDRAGWNSEQYF; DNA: TGTGCCAGCAGCTTAGACCGGGCGGGTTGGAACTCCGAGCAGTACTTC
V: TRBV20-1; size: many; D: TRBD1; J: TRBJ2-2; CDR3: CSARDRAGTGELFF; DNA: TGCAGTGCTCGGGACAGGGCGGGGACCGGGGAGCTGTTTTTT
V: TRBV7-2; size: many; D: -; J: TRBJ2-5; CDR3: CASSLAPQGRETQYF; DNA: TGTGCCAGCAGCTTAGCGCCGCAGGGGCGAGAGACCCAGTACTTC
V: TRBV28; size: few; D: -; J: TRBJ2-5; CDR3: CASRHPGETQYF; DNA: TGTGCCAGCAGACACCCGGGGGAGACCCAGTACTTC
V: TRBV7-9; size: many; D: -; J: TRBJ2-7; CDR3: CASSLAGLDEQYF; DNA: TGTGCCAGCAGCCTAGCAGGGTTAGACGAGCAGTACTTC
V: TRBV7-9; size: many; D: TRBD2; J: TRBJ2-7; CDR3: CASSLQAGGLSYEQYF; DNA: TGTGCCAGCAGCTTACAAGCGGGAGGCCTCTCCTACGAGCAGTACTTC
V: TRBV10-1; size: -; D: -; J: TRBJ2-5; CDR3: CASSAQLGQETQYF; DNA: TGCGCCAGCAGTGCACAACTAGGCCAAGAGACCCAGTACTTC
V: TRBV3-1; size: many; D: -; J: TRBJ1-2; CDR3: CASSQDRGGAYGYTF; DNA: TGTGCCAGCAGCCAAGATCGCGGGGGTGCCTATGGCTACACCTTC
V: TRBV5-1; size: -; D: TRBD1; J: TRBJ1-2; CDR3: CASSLQGAPEYGYTF; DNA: TGCGCCAGCAGCTTACAGGGGGCGCCGGAATATGGCTACACCTTC
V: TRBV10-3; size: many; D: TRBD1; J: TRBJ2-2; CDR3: CAIRPRQGGELFF; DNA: TGTGCCATCAGACCCAGACAGGGAGGGGAGCTGTTTTTT
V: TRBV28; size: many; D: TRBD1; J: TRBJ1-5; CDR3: CASRANRGRNQPQHF; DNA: TGTGCCAGCAGGGCAAACAGGGGTCGGAATCAGCCCCAGCATTTT
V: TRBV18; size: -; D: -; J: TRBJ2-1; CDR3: CASSPPSQGRYNEQFF; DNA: TGTGCCAGCTCACCACCGTCTCAGGGGCGTTACAATGAGCAGTTCTTC
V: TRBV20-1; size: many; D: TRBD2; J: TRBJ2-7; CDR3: CSARGTSGGLYEQYF; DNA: TGCAGTGCTAGAGGGACTAGCGGAGGATTATACGAGCAGTACTTC
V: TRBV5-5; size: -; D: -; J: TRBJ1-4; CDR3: CASSASPGEKLFF; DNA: TGTGCCAGCAGCGCTAGTCCTGGTGAAAAACTGTTTTTT
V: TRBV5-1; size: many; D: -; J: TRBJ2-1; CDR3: CASSLEASSSYNEQFF; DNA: TGCGCCAGCAGCTTGGAGGCCAGTAGCTCCTACAATGAGCAGTTCTTC
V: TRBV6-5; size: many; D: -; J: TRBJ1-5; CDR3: CASSYSLDSNQPQHF; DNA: TGTGCCAGCAGTTACTCGTTGGATAGCAATCAGCCCCAGCATTTT
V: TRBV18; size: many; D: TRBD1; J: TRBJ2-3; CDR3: CASSTTGVVSTDTQYF; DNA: TGTGCCAGCTCAACGACAGGGGTAGTTTCCACAGATACGCAGTATTTT
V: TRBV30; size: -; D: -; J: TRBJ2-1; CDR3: CAWRHGNEQFF; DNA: TGTGCCTGGAGACACGGGAATGAGCAGTTCTTC
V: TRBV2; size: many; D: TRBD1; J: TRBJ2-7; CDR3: CASSGISETGSGEQYF; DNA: TGTGCCAGCAGTGGAATTAGTGAGACAGGGTCGGGCGAGCAGTACTTC
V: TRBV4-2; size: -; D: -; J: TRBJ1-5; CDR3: CASSQGAEGDQPQHF; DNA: TGTGCCAGCAGCCAAGGCGCTGAGGGAGATCAGCCCCAGCATTTT
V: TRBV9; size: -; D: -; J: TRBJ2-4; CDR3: CASSLGWQDGPAGNIQYF; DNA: TGTGCCAGCAGCCTAGGGTGGCAGGACGGTCCCGCGGGAAACATTCAGTACTTC
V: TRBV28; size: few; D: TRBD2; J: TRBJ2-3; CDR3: CASRISGGAQYF; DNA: TGTGCCAGCAGAATTAGCGGGGGGGCGCAGTATTTT
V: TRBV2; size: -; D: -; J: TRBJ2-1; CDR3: CASSVRDPSSYNEQFF; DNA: TGTGCCAGCAGCGTACGGGACCCAAGCTCCTACAATGAGCAGTTCTTC
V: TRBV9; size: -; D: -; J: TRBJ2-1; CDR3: CASSGGLDYNEQFF; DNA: TGTGCCAGCAGCGGTGGACTGGATTACAATGAGCAGTTCTTC
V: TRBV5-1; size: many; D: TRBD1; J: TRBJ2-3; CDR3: CASSEGQSDTQYF; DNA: TGCGCCAGCAGCGAGGGACAGTCAGATACGCAGTATTTT
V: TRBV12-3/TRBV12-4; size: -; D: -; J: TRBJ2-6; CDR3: CASREGAGANVLTF; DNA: TGTGCCAGCAGGGAGGGGGCTGGGGCCAACGTCCTGACTTTC
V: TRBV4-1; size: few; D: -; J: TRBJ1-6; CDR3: CASSQVPQGESPLHF; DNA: TGCGCCAGCAGCCAAGTACCCCAGGGAGAATCACCCCTCCACTTT
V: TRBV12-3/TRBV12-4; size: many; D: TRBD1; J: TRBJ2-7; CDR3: CASSLGTGRYEQYF; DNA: TGTGCCAGCAGTTTGGGGACAGGCAGGTACGAGCAGTACTTC
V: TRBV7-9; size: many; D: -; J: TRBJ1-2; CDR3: CASSPPSIADVYGYTF; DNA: TGTGCCAGCAGTCCACCTTCCATCGCAGACGTCTACGGCTACACCTTC
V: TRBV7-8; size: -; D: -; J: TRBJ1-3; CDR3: CASSLAEQGNTIYF; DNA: TGTGCCAGCAGCTTAGCGGAACAGGGAAACACCATATATTTT
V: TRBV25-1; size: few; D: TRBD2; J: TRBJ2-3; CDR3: CASSTGTSGRGDTQYF; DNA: TGTGCCAGCAGCACCGGGACTAGCGGGAGAGGAGATACGCAGTATTTT